This T cell receptor (beta chain) was retrieved from a study of beta chain features in type 1 diabetes. Broader study findings: Any HLA type influence on TCRB rearrangement was left unresolved here. PCR might preferentially amplify shorter templates, equally in patients and controls. For type 1 diabetes patients, VDJ junctions showed fewer insertions and more deletions.

The whole isolated RNA underwent reverse transcription, so sequencing captured expressed TCRB transcripts. The protocol was immunoSEQ multiplex PCR, while the TCRdb copy is restricted to in-frame clones and leaves out a portion. The sample holds almost 350,000 clones, around 8% seen once. This clone turned up a few times. Its antigen remains unidentified. The germline gene is not matched at one end of the junction; a read error may be the cause. The receptor was isolated from a woman younger than 30 in good health. Material for sequencing was central memory CD4+ T cells from blood.

CDR3 residues: CASSQDWLAGIETQYF. CDR3 coding DNA: TGTGCCAGCAGCCAAGATTGGCTAGCGGGAATCGAGACCCAGTACTTC. This rearrangement joins TRBV4-1 to TRBJ2-5; 9 nucleotides match TRBD2. This CDR3 region has 16 residues. Germline loops: CDR1 MGHRA, CDR2 YSYEKL.